This T cell receptor (beta chain) was found in a study of shared clonotypes between healthy human individuals. The protocol was immunoSEQ multiplex PCR, while the TCRdb copy is restricted to in-frame clones and leaves out a portion. Seen here are about 2 million clones, over 85% observed once, and the top ten hold approximately 1.2%. Naivety among CD8 cells was defined by CD45RO negativity and positive CCR7 selection, thereby excluding terminally differentiated effector memory CD45RA+ cells. CDR3 length: 15 residues. The germline gives CDR1 LGHNA, CDR2 YSLEER. Losses at the gene ends were 0 bases for V and 5 bases for J; bases not matched to a gene: 5.

Sequences were obtained from naive CD8+ T cells sorted from blood. This receptor was identified in a man between 18 and 35 years old in good health. V usage is TRBV4-3 and J usage is TRBJ2-3; 7 bases line up with TRBD2. The DNA of the CDR3 is TGCGCCAGCAGCCAAGAAGTACTAGCGCTAGATACGCAGTATTTT. Protein product: CASSQEVLALDTQYF.